A single T cell receptor beta chain is shown here with its context. No antigen is known for it. These data belong to a study of T cell responses to AZD1222 COVID-19 vaccine. Sequencing was performed with immunoSEQ multiplex PCR; in TCRdb, only in-frame clones are kept and a portion is missing. This table holds roughly 80,000 clones, 90% found once. Overall study results and limits: Most donors were white British, females outnumbered males, and clonal diversity was possibly underestimated. Only after the peak T cell response were repertoires sampled. Spike-specific TCRs gained breadth and depth after people received two AZD1222 doses.

Looked up from germline, CDR1 is SGHRS and CDR2 is YFSETQ. Trimming cost V 4 bases and J 5 bases, with 15 bases left between them. This CDR3 comprises 15 residues. The source is an adult who received the AZD1222 COVID-19 vaccine. The source material was peripheral blood, sampled 28 days after the second AZD1222 dose. The chain couples TRBV5-1 to TRBJ2-2; D is possibly TRBD1 (7 bases). In DNA form, the CDR3 reads TGCGCCAGCAGCCCGCGACAGGGAGGAACCGGGGAGCTGTTTTTT. This gives the protein CASSPRQGGTGELFF.